This T cell receptor beta chain was captured by sequencing in a study of shared clonotypes between healthy human individuals. Study background: Donors had three CD4 naive, three CD4 memory, two CD8 naive and one CD8 memory plate apiece. Whole-study findings and limits: Generally, naive subsets (rather than memory subsets) showed larger estimated richness.

The CDR3 extends over 14 amino acids. The V and J ends lost 6 bases and 1 base respectively, with 10 bases between them. Germline values: CDR1 MDHEN, CDR2 SYDVKM. This clone was observed a single time. Its antigen remains unidentified. Assay runs were performed at deep level. Sequenced by immunoSEQ multiplex PCR; TCRdb stores in-frame clones only, minus some. The sample has around 980,000 clones, approximately 80% seen once. The gene calls are TRBV28 and TRBJ1-5; D remains ambiguous. What was sequenced was memory CD4+ T cells from PBMCs. Sample subset: CD45RA-negative fraction. This sequence originates from a man younger than 30 in good health. Some clones in this sample may be carry-over from other donors' samples. The DNA for the CDR3 is TGTGCCAGCAGCTCCCAGTGGAGCAATCAGCCCCAGCATTTT. Translating gives CASSSQWSNQPQHF.